This T cell receptor (beta chain) appears in the sequencing data of a study of blood T cell repertoires in COVID-19. Across the whole study: Nucleic acid was either cDNA or gDNA, and it came from T cells, B-cell-depleted T cells, or PBMCs.

Cohort allocation depended upon clinical history that participants reported. The CDR3 contains 12 residues. The V gene's germline CDR1 is SGDLS and CDR2 YYNGEE. The germline V and J ends were trimmed by 3 bases and 9 bases, with 11 bases remaining between them. Per the study methods: By means of reference gene primer amplification, nucleated cell counts were estimated. The data were produced by immunoSEQ multiplex PCR, yet TCRdb's version contains in-frame clones alone and is incomplete. V and J calls and clone size come straight from that table; D and trimming were deduced from the DNA. The data show around 220,000 clones, with more than 70% seen just once and around 7% held by the top ten.

This rearrangement joins TRBV9 to TRBJ2-3; possible D gene TRBD2, 5 bases. The receptor was derived from a woman between 35 and 50 years old with acute COVID-19. The sample comprised PBMCs or T cells enriched from blood (not recorded which). This CDR3 reads CASSAGSQTQYF. The CDR3 DNA reads as TGTGCCAGCAGCGCGGGGAGCCAGACGCAGTATTTT.